This T cell receptor beta chain came from a study of blood T cell repertoires in COVID-19 (dated by TCRdb to about 2020). Notes on the research overall: Collaborator samples came from the United States, Italy and Spain and covered acute and convalescent phases of COVID-19. The prospective study material was composed of cDNA or gDNA derived from T cells, B-cell-depleted T cells, or PBMCs. A freely available public database, intended as a resource for researchers studying the immune response to SARS-CoV-2, is where the repertoires were released. The samples were drawn from two sources: the first 160 participants of the ongoing ImmuneRACE study, and about 1,300 subjects contributed by 6 global collaborators. HLA class I and class II types, where available, came from metadata supplied by the sample provider rather than from assay-based typing. Subjects who had been exposed to COVID-19, were actively infected with it, or had recovered from it provided the deeply sampled blood TCRbeta repertoires that made up the dataset. A de-identified subject ID, COVID-19 status, age in years and sex were almost always included in the sample metadata. The full study reports these points: Clinical and demographic metadata were provided uncurated, with the amount varying by source and participant.

Points on this clone: Its antigen specificity is not known. The record has no base qualities; no much larger clone is one base away.

CDR3 length: 14 amino acids, cysteine to phenylalanine. Only CDR3 DNA remains: 42 bases, in frame from the first base. The germline V gene gives CDR1 as SNHLY and CDR2 as FYNNEI. Trimming takes 6 bases from V and 2 bases from J, and the germline ends sit 11 bases apart. TCRbeta CDR3 regions were amplified from genomic DNA by means of the immunoSEQ Assay, a bias-controlled multiplex PCR. The authors processed their data as follows. The number of nucleated cells in each sample was estimated by amplification of reference gene primers within the assay. Sequence reads were collapsed and filtered to measure the absolute abundance of every unique TCRbeta CDR3 rearrangement. For each sample, productive Simpson clonality was calculated by taking the square root of Simpson's diversity index across productive rearrangements. TCRdb re-hosts the immuneACCESS table, in-frame sequences only. Its copies lack some clones; in the studies checked, an unresolved V gene accounts for under half of them, and the cause for the rest is not known. That table supplies the V and J calls and clone size; D and trimming were determined from the DNA. In all, the sample holds fewer than 200,000 clones, and around four fifths of those were seen once. The ten largest clones take up around 3.6% of the sample.

Participants in the prospective study were enrolled through a virtual design, were aged roughly 18 to 100 years, and lived in roughly 26 United States geographic areas. In the prospective study, participants were assigned to cohorts based on the clinical history participants reported in a screening survey and a study questionnaire. Mobile phlebotomists in the prospective study collected whole blood, serum and a nasopharyngeal or oropharyngeal swab from every participant. Over an approximately 2-month period, participants in the prospective study had the option of providing additional blood draws and questionnaires. Blood samples from the prospective study were shipped frozen or at room temperature prior to DNA extraction.

Recombination joined TRBV2 with TRBJ1-5; the D segment cannot be called with confidence. The TCR sequence derives from a woman in her forties or fifties in a cohort exposed to, infected with or recovered from COVID-19 (not recorded which). The sample taken for sequencing was PBMCs or T cells enriched from blood (not recorded which). The CDR3 corresponds to CASSVERGNQPQHF. The DNA sequence is as follows: TGTGCCAGCAGCGTCGAACGGGGCAATCAGCCCCAGCATTTT.